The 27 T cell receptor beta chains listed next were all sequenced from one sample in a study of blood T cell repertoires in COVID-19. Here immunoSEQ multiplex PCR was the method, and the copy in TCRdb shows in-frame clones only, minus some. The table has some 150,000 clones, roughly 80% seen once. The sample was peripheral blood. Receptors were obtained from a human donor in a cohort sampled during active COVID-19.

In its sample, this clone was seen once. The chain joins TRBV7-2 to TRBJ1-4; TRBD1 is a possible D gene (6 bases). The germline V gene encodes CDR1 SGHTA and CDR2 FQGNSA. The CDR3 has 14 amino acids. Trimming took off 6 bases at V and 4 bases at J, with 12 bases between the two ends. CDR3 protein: CASRQGAINEKLFF. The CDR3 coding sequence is TGTGCCAGCAGACAGGGTGCCATTAATGAAAAACTGTTTTTT.

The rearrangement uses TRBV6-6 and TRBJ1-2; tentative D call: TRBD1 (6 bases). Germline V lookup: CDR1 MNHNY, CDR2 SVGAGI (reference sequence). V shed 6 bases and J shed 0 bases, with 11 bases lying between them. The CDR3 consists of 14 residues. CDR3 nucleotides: TGTGCCAGCAGGGACAGCACACCTAACTATGGCTACACCTTC. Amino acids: CASRDSTPNYGYTF.

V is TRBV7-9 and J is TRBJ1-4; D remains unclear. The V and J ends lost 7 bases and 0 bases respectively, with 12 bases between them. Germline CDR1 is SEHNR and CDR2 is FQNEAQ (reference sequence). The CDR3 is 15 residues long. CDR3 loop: CASKALTATNEKLFF. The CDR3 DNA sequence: TGTGCCAGCAAGGCATTAACAGCAACTAATGAAAAACTGTTTTTT.

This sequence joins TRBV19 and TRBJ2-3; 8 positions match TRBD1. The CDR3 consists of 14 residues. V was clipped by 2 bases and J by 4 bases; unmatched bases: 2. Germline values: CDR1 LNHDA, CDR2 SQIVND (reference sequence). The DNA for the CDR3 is TGTGCCAGTAGTATAAGACAGGGGCCAGATACGCAGTATTTT. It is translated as CASSIRQGPDTQYF.

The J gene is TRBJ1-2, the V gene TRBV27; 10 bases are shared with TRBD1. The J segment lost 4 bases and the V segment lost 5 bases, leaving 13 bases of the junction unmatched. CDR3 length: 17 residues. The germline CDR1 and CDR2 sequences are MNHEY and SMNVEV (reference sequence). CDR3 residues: CASSTRTGGGAGYGYTF. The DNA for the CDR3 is TGTGCCAGCAGTACCCGGACAGGGGGTGGAGCGGGCTATGGCTACACCTTC.

The CDR3 protein is CASSLGSGATISTDTQYF. CDR3 nucleotides: TGCGCCAGCAGCTTGGGTAGCGGGGCGACTATAAGCACAGATACGCAGTATTTT. The chain employs TRBV5-1 and TRBJ2-3; 8 bases fit TRBD2. This CDR3 has 18 residues. Germline assignment: CDR1 SGHRS and CDR2 YFSETQ. With 0 bases clipped from V and 0 bases from J, the junction kept 9 bases outside the gene matches. Drawing the rest from reference TRBV5-1 and TRBJ2-3, the complete variable domain is KAGVTQTPRYLIKTRGQQVTLSCSPISGHRSVSWYQQTPGQGLQFLFEYFSETQRNKGNFPGRFSGRQFSNSRSEMNVSTLELGDSALYLCASSLGSGATISTDTQYFGPGTRLTVL.

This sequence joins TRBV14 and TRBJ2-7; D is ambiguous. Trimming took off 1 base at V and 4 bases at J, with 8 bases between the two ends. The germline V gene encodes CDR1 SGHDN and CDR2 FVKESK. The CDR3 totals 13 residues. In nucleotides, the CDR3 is TGTGCCAGCAGCCAAGTTGGGCTTTACGAGCAGTACTTC. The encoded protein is CASSQVGLYEQYF.

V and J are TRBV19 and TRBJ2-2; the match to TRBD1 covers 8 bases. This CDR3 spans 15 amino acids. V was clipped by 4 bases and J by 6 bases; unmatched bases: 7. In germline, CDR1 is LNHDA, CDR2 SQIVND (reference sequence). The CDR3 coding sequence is TGTGCCAGTAGTAGGGAGCAGGGGGCCGCCGGGGAGCTGTTTTTT. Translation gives CASSREQGAAGELFF.

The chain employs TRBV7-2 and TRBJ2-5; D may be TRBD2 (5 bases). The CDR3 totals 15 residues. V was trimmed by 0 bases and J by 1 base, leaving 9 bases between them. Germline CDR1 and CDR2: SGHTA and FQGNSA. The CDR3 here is CASSLAQRRQETQYF. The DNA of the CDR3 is TGTGCCAGCAGCTTAGCTCAGCGGCGCCAAGAGACCCAGTACTTC.

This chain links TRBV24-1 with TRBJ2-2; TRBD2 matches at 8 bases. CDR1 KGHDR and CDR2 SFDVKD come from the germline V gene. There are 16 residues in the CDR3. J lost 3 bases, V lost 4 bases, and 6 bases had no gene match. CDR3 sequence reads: CATSDQSGGDTGELFF. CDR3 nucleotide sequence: TGTGCCACCAGTGACCAAAGCGGGGGCGACACCGGGGAGCTGTTTTTT.

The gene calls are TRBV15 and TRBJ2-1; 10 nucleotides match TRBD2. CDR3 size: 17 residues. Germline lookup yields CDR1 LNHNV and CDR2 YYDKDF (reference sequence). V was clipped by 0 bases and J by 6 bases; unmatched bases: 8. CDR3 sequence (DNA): TGTGCCACCAGCAGAGAGGGTAGGACTAGCGGCACCAATGAGCAGTTCTTC. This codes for CATSREGRTSGTNEQFF.

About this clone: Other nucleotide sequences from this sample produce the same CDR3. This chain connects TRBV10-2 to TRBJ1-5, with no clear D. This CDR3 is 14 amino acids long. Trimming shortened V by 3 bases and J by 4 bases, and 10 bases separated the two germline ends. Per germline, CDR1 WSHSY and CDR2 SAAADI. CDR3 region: CASSESGVNQPQHF. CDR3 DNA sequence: TGCGCCAGCAGTGAATCCGGGGTGAATCAGCCCCAGCATTTT.

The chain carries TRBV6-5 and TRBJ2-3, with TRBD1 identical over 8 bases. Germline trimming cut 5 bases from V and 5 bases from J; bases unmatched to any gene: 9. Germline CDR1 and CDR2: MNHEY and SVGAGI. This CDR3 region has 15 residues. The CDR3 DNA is TGTGCCAGCAGTCGCCTAGGGACAGGTGGAGATACGCAGTATTTT. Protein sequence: CASSRLGTGGDTQYF.

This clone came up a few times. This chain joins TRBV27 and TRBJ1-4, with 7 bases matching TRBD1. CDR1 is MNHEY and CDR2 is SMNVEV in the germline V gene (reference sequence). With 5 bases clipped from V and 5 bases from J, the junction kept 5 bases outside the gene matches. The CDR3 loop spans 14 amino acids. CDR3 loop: CASSGGQLNEKLFF. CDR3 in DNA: TGTGCCAGCAGTGGGGGACAGTTAAATGAAAAACTGTTTTTT. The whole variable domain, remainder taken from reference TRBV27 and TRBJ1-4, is EAQVTQNPRYLITVTGKKLTVTCSQNMNHEYMSWYRQDPGLGLRQIYYSMNVEVTDKGDVPEGYKVSRKEKRNFPLILESPSPNQTSLYFCASSGGQLNEKLFFGSGTQLSVL.

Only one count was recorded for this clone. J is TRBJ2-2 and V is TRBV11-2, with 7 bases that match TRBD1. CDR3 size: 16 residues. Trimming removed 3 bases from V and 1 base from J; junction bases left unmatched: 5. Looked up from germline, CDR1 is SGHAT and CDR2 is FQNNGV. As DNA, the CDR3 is TGTGCCAGCAGCTTCCCTCGGACAGGGAACACCGGGGAGCTGTTTTTT. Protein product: CASSFPRTGNTGELFF.

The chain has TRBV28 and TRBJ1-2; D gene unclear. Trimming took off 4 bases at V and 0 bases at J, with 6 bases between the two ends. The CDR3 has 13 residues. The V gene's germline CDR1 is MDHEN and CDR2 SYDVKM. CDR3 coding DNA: TGTGCCAGCAGTTCTTCCCCTAACTATGGCTACACCTTC. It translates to CASSSSPNYGYTF.

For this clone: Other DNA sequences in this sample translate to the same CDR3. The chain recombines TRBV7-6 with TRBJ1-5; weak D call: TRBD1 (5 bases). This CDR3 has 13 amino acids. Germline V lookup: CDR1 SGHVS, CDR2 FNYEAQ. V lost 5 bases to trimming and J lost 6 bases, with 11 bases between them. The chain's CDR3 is CASSLGQGQPQHF. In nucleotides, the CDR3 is TGTGCCAGCAGCCTAGGACAAGGTCAGCCCCAGCATTTT.

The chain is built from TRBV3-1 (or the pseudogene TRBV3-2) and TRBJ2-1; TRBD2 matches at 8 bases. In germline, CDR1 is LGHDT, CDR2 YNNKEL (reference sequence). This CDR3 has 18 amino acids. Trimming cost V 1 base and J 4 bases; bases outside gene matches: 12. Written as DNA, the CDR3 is TGTGCCAGCAGCCAAGCCCCGGGTACAATAGCGGGGTACAATGAGCAGTTCTTC. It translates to CASSQAPGTIAGYNEQFF.

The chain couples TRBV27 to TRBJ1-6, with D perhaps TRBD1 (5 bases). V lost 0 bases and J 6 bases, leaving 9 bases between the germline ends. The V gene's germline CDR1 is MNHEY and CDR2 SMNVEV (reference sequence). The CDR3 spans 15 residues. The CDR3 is CASSLSPGGNSPLHF. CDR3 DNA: TGTGCCAGCAGTTTATCGCCGGGGGGTAATTCACCCCTCCACTTT.

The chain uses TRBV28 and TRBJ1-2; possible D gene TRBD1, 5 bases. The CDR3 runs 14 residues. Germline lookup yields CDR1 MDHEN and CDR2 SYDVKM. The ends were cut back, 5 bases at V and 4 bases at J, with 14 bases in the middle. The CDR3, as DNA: TGTGCCAGCAGTCCTACAGACAGTGGCTATGGCTACACCTTC. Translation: CASSPTDSGYGYTF.

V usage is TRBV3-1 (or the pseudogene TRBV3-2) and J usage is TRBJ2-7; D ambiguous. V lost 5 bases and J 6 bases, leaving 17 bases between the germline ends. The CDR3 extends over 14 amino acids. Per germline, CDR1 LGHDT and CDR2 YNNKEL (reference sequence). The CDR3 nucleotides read TGTGCCAGCAGCGCGGCCATCCCACCTCTCGAGCAGTACTTC. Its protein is CASSAAIPPLEQYF.

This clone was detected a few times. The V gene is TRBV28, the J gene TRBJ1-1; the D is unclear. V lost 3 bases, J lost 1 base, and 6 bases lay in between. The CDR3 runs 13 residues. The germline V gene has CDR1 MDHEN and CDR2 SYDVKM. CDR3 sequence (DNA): TGTGCCAGCAGTTTCGGTCGGAACACTGAAGCTTTCTTT. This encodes CASSFGRNTEAFF. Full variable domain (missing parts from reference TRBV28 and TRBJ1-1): DVKVTQSSRYLVKRTGEKVFLECVQDMDHENMFWYRQDPGLGLRLIYFSYDVKMKEKGDIPEGYSVSREKKERFSLILESASTNQTSMYLCASSFGRNTEAFFGQGTRLTVV.

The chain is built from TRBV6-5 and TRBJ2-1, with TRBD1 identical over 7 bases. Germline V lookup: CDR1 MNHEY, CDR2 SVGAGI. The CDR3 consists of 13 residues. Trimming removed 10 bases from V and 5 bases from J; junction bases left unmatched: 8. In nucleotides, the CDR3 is TGTGCCACCCCGGGACAGTGGAACAATGAGCAGTTCTTC. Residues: CATPGQWNNEQFF.

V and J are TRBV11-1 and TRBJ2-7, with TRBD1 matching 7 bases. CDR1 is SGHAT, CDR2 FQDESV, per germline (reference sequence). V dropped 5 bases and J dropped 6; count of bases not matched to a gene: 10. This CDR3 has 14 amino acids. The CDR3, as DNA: TGTGCCAGCAGCCTCAAGACAGGGCCTCTCGAGCAGTACTTC. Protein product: CASSLKTGPLEQYF.

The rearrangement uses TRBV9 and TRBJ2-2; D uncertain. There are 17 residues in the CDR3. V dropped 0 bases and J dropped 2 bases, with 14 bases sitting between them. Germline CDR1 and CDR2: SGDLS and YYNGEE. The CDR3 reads CASSVAGRLYNTGELFF. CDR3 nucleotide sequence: TGTGCCAGCAGCGTAGCCGGCAGGCTGTATAACACCGGGGAGCTGTTTTTT.

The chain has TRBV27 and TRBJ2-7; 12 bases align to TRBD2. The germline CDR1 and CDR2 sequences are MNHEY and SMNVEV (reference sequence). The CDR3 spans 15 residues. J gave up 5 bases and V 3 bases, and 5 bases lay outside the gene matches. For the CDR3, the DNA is TGTGCCAGCAGTTTCCAACTAGCGGGGGGCCACGAGCAGTACTTC. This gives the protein CASSFQLAGGHEQYF.

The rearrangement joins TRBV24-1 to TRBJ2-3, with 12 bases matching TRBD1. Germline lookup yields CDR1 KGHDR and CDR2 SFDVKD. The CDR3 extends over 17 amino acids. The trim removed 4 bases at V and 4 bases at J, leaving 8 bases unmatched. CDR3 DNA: TGTGCCACCAGTGACCGGGGGACAGGGGGCTCGGCAGATACGCAGTATTTT. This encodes CATSDRGTGGSADTQYF.